The source of this T cell receptor beta chain is a study of blood T cell repertoires in COVID-19. The overall study: Material from acute and convalescent COVID-19 was sourced from the United States, Italy and Spain. PBMCs, B-cell-depleted T cells, or T cells provided the cDNA or gDNA that made up the material.

Original analysis: Estimation of nucleated cell counts was performed using reference gene primer amplification. The data were produced by immunoSEQ multiplex PCR, yet TCRdb's version contains in-frame clones alone and is incomplete. D and trimming were read from the DNA, whereas the V and J calls and clone size are those reported in that table. The sample carries about 250,000 clones, 65% to 85% recorded once. This TCR came from a man older than 75 with acute or convalescent COVID-19. Source material: peripheral blood.

This CDR3 is CATSRDGTVTIISGGVTQYF. The CDR3 DNA reads as TGTGCCACCAGCAGAGATGGGACAGTAACTATAATCTCTGGTGGCGTGACCCAGTACTTC. The chain combines TRBV15 with TRBJ2-5, with TRBD1 matching over 7 bases. Per the germline V gene, CDR1 is LNHNV and CDR2 is YYDKDF (reference sequence). This CDR3 contains 20 residues. V shed 0 bases and J 7 bases; nucleotides not matched to a gene: 23.